A selection of T cell receptor beta chains follows, all from one sample in a study of identical twins. MiXCR, run by TCRdb on the 5' RACE reads, gives a single entry per CDR3 protein. The table records 420,000 or so distinct CDR3 sequences, under 20% of them present only once. Material: naive T cells sorted from blood. Every receptor here comes from a man in his fifties or sixties in good health. Each CDR3 is given with its conserved first and last residue. A D gene is named only where the DNA matches it firmly. Only part of the rows carry a size: once, few, many, or a class if the clone is expanded.

V	J	D	size	CDR3	DNA
TRBV7-9	TRBJ2-7	NA	NA	CASSLGGGENEQYF	TGTGCCAGCAGCTTAGGTGGGGGTGAAAACGAGCAGTACTTC
TRBV10-3	TRBJ2-5	NA	NA	CAISGQAETQYF	TGTGCCATCAGTGGACAGGCGGAGACCCAGTACTTC
TRBV6-2/TRBV6-3	TRBJ2-1	NA	NA	CASTSRQIGSWGDEQFF	TGTGCCAGCACCTCGAGGCAAATCGGGTCATGGGGCGATGAGCAGTTCTTC
TRBV6-1	TRBJ2-3	NA	NA	CASSDRTGTLGGTQYF	TGTGCCAGCAGTGATCGCACGGGGACCCTAGGTGGTACGCAGTATTTT
TRBV6-1	TRBJ2-1	NA	NA	CASGVRDSSYNEQFF	TGTGCCAGCGGGGTCCGGGACTCTTCCTACAATGAGCAGTTCTTC
TRBV20-1	TRBJ2-3	TRBD2	few	CSASRLAGITDTQYF	TGCAGTGCGTCCAGACTAGCGGGGATCACAGATACGCAGTATTTT
TRBV5-6	TRBJ2-2	TRBD2	few	CASSLARGSKGELFF	TGTGCCAGCAGCTTGGCGCGGGGGAGTAAGGGGGAGCTGTTTTTT
TRBV5-6	TRBJ2-1	TRBD1	many	CASSLATGGGWTVADEQFF	TGTGCCAGCAGCTTGGCGACAGGGGGCGGATGGACGGTAGCTGATGAGCAGTTCTTC
TRBV24-1	TRBJ1-5	NA	many	CATSVVGQPQHF	TGTGCCACCAGTGTGGTGGGTCAGCCCCAGCATTTT
TRBV7-9	TRBJ1-2	TRBD1	many	CASSPAGQGPGYTF	TGTGCCAGCAGCCCCGCGGGACAGGGTCCTGGCTACACCTTC
TRBV10-3	TRBJ2-7	NA	NA	CAISESRSQQYF	TGTGCCATCAGTGAGTCTAGATCTCAGCAGTACTTC
TRBV18	TRBJ1-1	NA	NA	CASSPQSNTEAFF	TGTGCCAGCTCACCACAGTCGAACACTGAAGCTTTCTTT
TRBV4-2	TRBJ1-5	TRBD1	few	CASSQMGQGGQPQHF	TGTGCCAGCAGCCAAATGGGACAGGGGGGTCAGCCCCAGCATTTT
TRBV12-3/TRBV12-4	TRBJ2-3	TRBD1	NA	CASSTKQGVLGGRRSDTQYF	TGTGCCAGCAGTACCAAACAGGGGGTTTTGGGTGGGAGAAGATCAGATACGCAGTATTTT
TRBV25-1	TRBJ2-3	NA	many	CASSALPGLETDTQYF	TGTGCCAGCAGTGCACTACCGGGCCTGGAGACAGATACGCAGTATTTT
TRBV28	TRBJ2-3	NA	many	CASSLRAGIGGTDTQYF	TGTGCCAGCAGTTTACGGGCAGGGATAGGGGGCACAGATACGCAGTATTTT
TRBV15	TRBJ1-2	NA	few	CATSRDSYSGGGYTF	TGTGCCACCAGCAGAGATAGTTATAGCGGGGGCGGCTACACCTTC
TRBV3-1	TRBJ2-1	TRBD2	NA	CASSQGLLAGYEQFF	TGTGCCAGCAGCCAAGGTCTCCTAGCGGGATATGAGCAGTTCTTC
TRBV6-5	TRBJ2-3	NA	few	CASSYTYSNVGTDTQYF	TGTGCCAGCAGTTACACGTACTCCAATGTCGGGACAGATACGCAGTATTTT
TRBV20-1	TRBJ2-7	TRBD1	many	CSASGGEKYEQYF	TGCAGTGCTTCAGGGGGAGAGAAATACGAGCAGTACTTC
TRBV30	TRBJ1-1	NA	NA	CAWTRQVATEAFF	TGTGCCTGGACCCGGCAGGTCGCCACTGAAGCTTTCTTT
TRBV6-2/TRBV6-3	TRBJ2-3	TRBD2	many	CASKVTLRGATDTQYF	TGTGCCAGCAAAGTTACCTTGCGGGGGGCCACAGATACGCAGTATTTT
TRBV5-4	TRBJ2-1	TRBD2	NA	CASSAEAGVANEQFF	TGTGCCAGCAGCGCCGAGGCGGGGGTTGCCAATGAGCAGTTCTTC
TRBV29-1	TRBJ1-6	TRBD1	few	CSVGDRADSPLHF	TGCAGCGTAGGGGACAGGGCTGATTCACCCCTCCACTTT
TRBV28	TRBJ1-1	NA	NA	CASTLMNTEAFF	TGTGCCAGCACCTTAATGAACACTGAAGCTTTCTTT
TRBV21-1	TRBJ2-5	NA	NA	CASSKKDTKPFRAQYF	TGTGCCAGCAGCAAAAAGGATACCAAACCGTTTAGGGCCCAGTACTTC
TRBV12-3/TRBV12-4	TRBJ2-3	NA	many	CASSFGTLADTQYF	TGTGCCAGCAGTTTTGGGACGTTAGCAGATACGCAGTATTTT
TRBV4-3	TRBJ2-7	TRBD2	few	CASSYKRGAYEQYF	TGCGCCAGCAGCTACAAGCGGGGGGCCTACGAGCAGTACTTC
TRBV28	TRBJ2-6	NA	many	CASSLFRSGANVLTF	TGTGCCAGCAGTTTATTTCGCTCTGGGGCCAACGTCCTGACTTTC
TRBV7-2	TRBJ2-7	NA	NA	CASSLGARGISYEQYF	TGTGCCAGCAGCTTAGGAGCCAGGGGAATCTCCTACGAGCAGTACTTC
TRBV4-3	TRBJ2-1	NA	NA	CASSQGSVGYNEQFF	TGCGCCAGCAGCCAAGGGAGTGTGGGGTACAATGAGCAGTTCTTC
TRBV10-3	TRBJ2-3	NA	NA	CAISADSGADTQYF	TGTGCCATCAGTGCCGACAGTGGGGCAGATACGCAGTATTTT
TRBV27	TRBJ2-7	NA	NA	CASSRSQYYEQYF	TGTGCCAGCAGCCGGTCGCAGTACTACGAGCAGTACTTC
TRBV9	TRBJ2-5	NA	NA	CASSVAGVNQETQYF	TGTGCCAGCAGCGTAGCGGGAGTAAACCAAGAGACCCAGTACTTC
TRBV20-1	TRBJ2-3	TRBD2	NA	CSARESGRGTDTQYF	TGCAGTGCTAGAGAGAGCGGGAGGGGGACAGATACGCAGTATTTT
TRBV10-3	TRBJ2-3	TRBD2	many	CAISEGTSGRAIDTQYF	TGTGCCATCAGTGAGGGAACTAGCGGGAGGGCCATAGATACGCAGTATTTT
TRBV20-1	TRBJ2-2	TRBD2	NA	CSAGGLAGGIPNGELFF	TGCAGTGCTGGGGGACTAGCGGGGGGAATTCCCAACGGGGAGCTGTTTTTT
TRBV12-3/TRBV12-4	TRBJ2-2	NA	NA	CASSSLGVLGELFF	TGTGCCAGCAGTTCTTTAGGGGTGTTGGGGGAGCTGTTTTTT
TRBV2	TRBJ1-5	NA	few	CASRDRYNQPQHF	TGTGCCAGCAGAGACAGGTACAATCAGCCCCAGCATTTT
TRBV6-2/TRBV6-3	TRBJ1-1	NA	many	CASSKYSGTFTEAFF	TGTGCCAGCAGTAAATACTCCGGGACCTTCACTGAAGCTTTCTTT
TRBV20-1	TRBJ1-5	TRBD1	many	CSAKGTDNNQPQHF	TGCAGTGCTAAGGGGACAGATAACAATCAGCCCCAGCATTTT
TRBV7-8	TRBJ1-5	NA	NA	CASSLGTARLSNQPQHF	TGTGCCAGCAGCTTAGGAACTGCAAGGCTTAGCAATCAGCCCCAGCATTTT
TRBV4-3	TRBJ1-1	NA	many	CASSQGPGRDTEAFF	TGCGCCAGCAGCCAAGGCCCGGGGAGGGACACTGAAGCTTTCTTT
TRBV6-2/TRBV6-3	TRBJ2-7	TRBD2	NA	CASSYSPSSGRSQLRYEQYF	TGTGCCAGCAGTTACTCGCCGTCTAGCGGGAGGTCCCAGTTGAGGTACGAGCAGTACTTC
TRBV4-1	TRBJ1-1	NA	few	CASSLKGSTEAFF	TGCGCCAGCAGCCTAAAGGGAAGCACTGAAGCTTTCTTT
TRBV6-2/TRBV6-3	TRBJ2-7	TRBD2	many	CASSYATSGRLTKQYF	TGTGCCAGCAGTTACGCGACTAGCGGTAGGCTTACGAAGCAGTACTTC
TRBV20-1	TRBJ2-7	TRBD2	many	CSARTGTRKPYEQYF	TGCAGTGCCCGGACCGGGACTAGGAAACCCTACGAGCAGTACTTC
TRBV3-1	TRBJ1-1	NA	NA	CASSQGNEAFF	TGTGCCAGCAGCCAAGGGAATGAAGCTTTCTTT
TRBV6-2/TRBV6-3	TRBJ2-6	TRBD1	few	CASSSRTGALPPGANVLTF	TGTGCCAGCAGTTCCCGGACAGGGGCTCTACCACCTGGGGCCAACGTCCTGACTTTC
TRBV13	TRBJ2-5	NA	NA	CASSLRVPKETQYF	TGTGCCAGCAGCTTAAGGGTACCGAAAGAGACCCAGTACTTC
TRBV6-1	TRBJ2-7	NA	few	CASKGDGYEQYF	TGTGCCAGCAAGGGAGACGGCTACGAGCAGTACTTC
TRBV7-2	TRBJ2-3	NA	few	CASSTLRSSTDTQYF	TGTGCCAGCTCCACTCTGCGGTCTAGCACAGATACGCAGTATTTT
TRBV20-1	TRBJ2-7	NA	few	CSALNYEQYF	TGCAGTGCTCTTAACTACGAGCAGTACTTC
TRBV20-1	TRBJ2-1	NA	NA	CSARYARFEQFF	TGCAGTGCCAGATACGCTAGATTTGAGCAGTTCTTC
TRBV12-3/TRBV12-4	TRBJ1-2	NA	many	CASSRTGLANYGYTF	TGTGCCAGCAGTCGAACAGGACTAGCTAACTATGGCTACACCTTC
TRBV18	TRBJ2-7	NA	few	CASSVEGGLSYEQYF	TGTGCCAGCTCAGTCGAAGGGGGTCTTTCCTACGAGCAGTACTTC
TRBV29-1	TRBJ2-1	NA	NA	CSTRRDSAYNEQFF	TGCAGCACGAGGCGGGACTCCGCCTACAATGAGCAGTTCTTC